This entry lists 16 T cell receptor beta chains sequenced from one sample in a study of blood T cell repertoires in COVID-19 (dated by TCRdb to 2020 to 2021). Libraries were prepared through the immunoSEQ multiplex PCR assay. Held by TCRdb, this immuneACCESS table contains in-frame sequences only and omits some clones. Under half of the omission traces to an unresolved V gene where checked; the cause of the rest is unknown. Recorded for this sample are 150,000 to 200,000 clones; approximately 86% of them occurred a single time. The ten top clones hold more than 7.5% of the sample. Sequencing was done on a sample of peripheral blood. The source of these receptors is a man aged 50 to 60 with active or convalescent COVID-19.

V usage is TRBV7-6 and J usage is TRBJ2-1; 7 bases match TRBD2. Germline-derived CDR1 and CDR2 are SGHVS and FNYEAQ. V lost 5 bases and J lost 2; bases outside the gene matches: 6. This CDR3 spans 15 amino acids. CDR3 in DNA: TGTGCCAGCAGCCCACTAGCGAACACCTACAATGAGCAGTTCTTC. It yields the protein CASSPLANTYNEQFF.

The gene calls are TRBV28 and TRBJ2-7; D gene uncertain. V was shortened by 5 bases and J by 4 bases, with 12 bases between the two germline ends. The CDR3 contains 13 residues. CDR1 is MDHEN and CDR2 is SYDVKM in the germline V gene. CDR3 sequence: CASSPPVVYEQYF. CDR3 sequence (DNA): TGTGCCAGCAGTCCTCCGGTCGTTTACGAGCAGTACTTC.

This clone was counted only a few times. This chain uses TRBV3-1 (or the pseudogene TRBV3-2) with TRBJ1-2; D remains unclear. V was cut by 8 bases and J by 7 bases, with 14 bases left in between. This CDR3 comprises 12 residues. The V gene's germline CDR1 is LGHDT and CDR2 YNNKEL (reference sequence). The CDR3 is CASAEGVSGYTF. The CDR3 coding sequence is TGTGCCAGCGCCGAGGGTGTAAGTGGCTACACCTTC.

J is TRBJ2-5 and V is TRBV5-4; 8 nucleotides align to TRBD1. The V gene end was trimmed by 2 bases and the J gene end by 10 bases; junction bases not matched to a gene: 10. Germline CDR1 is SGHNT and CDR2 is YYREEE (reference sequence). The CDR3 loop spans 14 amino acids. CDR3 coding DNA: TGTGCCAGCAGCTTAGACAGGGGAACATCGAACCAGTACTTC. As protein: CASSLDRGTSNQYF.

This clone is a singleton in its sample. The genes are TRBV2 and TRBJ2-5; TRBD2 agrees at 9 bases. Germline CDR1 and CDR2: SNHLY and FYNNEI. The CDR3 sequence is 15 residues long. V gave up 1 base and J gave up 4 bases; unmatched junction bases: 4. The CDR3: CASSEDAGGLETQYF. The CDR3 bases are TGTGCCAGCAGTGAAGATGCGGGAGGGCTAGAGACCCAGTACTTC.

The chain employs TRBV19 and TRBJ2-7; TRBD2 matches 10 bases. The J segment lost 2 bases and the V segment lost 6 bases, leaving 10 bases of the junction unmatched. This CDR3 is 16 amino acids long. From germline, CDR1 is LNHDA and CDR2 SQIVND (reference sequence). Here the CDR3 reads CASSRGGTSATYEQYF. The CDR3 DNA is TGTGCCAGTAGCCGAGGTGGGACTAGCGCAACCTACGAGCAGTACTTC.

CDR3 DNA sequence: TGTGCCAGCAGTTACTCGGGGTCAGGGGCTAAGAATGAGCAGTTCTTC. Its protein product is CASSYSGSGAKNEQFF. The chain is built from TRBV6-5 and TRBJ2-1, with D maybe TRBD1 (6 bases). Per the germline V gene, CDR1 is MNHEY and CDR2 is SVGAGI. V shed 0 bases and J shed 7 bases, with 16 bases lying between them. The CDR3 has 16 residues.

The rearrangement uses TRBV18 and TRBJ2-3; 10 bases are a match to TRBD2. Looked up from germline, CDR1 is KGHSH and CDR2 is LQKENI. V lost 4 bases to trimming and J lost 0 bases; unmatched junction nucleotides: 4. The CDR3 has 16 amino acids. The CDR3 here is CASSRTSGASTDTQYF. In DNA, the CDR3 is TGTGCCAGCTCACGAACTAGCGGGGCTAGCACAGATACGCAGTATTTT.

The rearrangement links TRBV10-1 to TRBJ1-5; no clear D gene. Trimming stripped 10 bases from V and 0 bases from J, with 22 bases between. CDR3 length: 17 residues. Germline assignment: CDR1 WNHNN and CDR2 SYGVQD (reference sequence). The CDR3 region is CAKKVLRRLYSNQPQHF. In DNA, the CDR3 is TGCGCCAAAAAGGTACTCCGGCGGCTTTATAGCAATCAGCCCCAGCATTTT.

The chain combines TRBV10-3 with TRBJ2-3, with 7 bases that match TRBD2. Germline values: CDR1 ENHRY, CDR2 SYGVKD. The CDR3 runs to 14 residues. The V segment lost 4 bases and the J segment 4 bases; nucleotides outside the gene matches: 5. The CDR3 DNA sequence: TGTGCCATCAGTGGCGGGAGATCAGCAGATACGCAGTATTTT. Its protein is CAISGGRSADTQYF.

The chain combines TRBV5-1 with TRBJ2-7; D gene unclear. V lost 4 bases and J 0 bases, leaving 23 bases between the germline ends. Germline V gene lookup returns CDR1 SGHRS and CDR2 YFSETQ. This CDR3 has 18 amino acids. As DNA, the CDR3 is TGCGCCAGCAGCCCGCCCCCCTCTATGGCGGAGACCTCCTACGAGCAGTACTTC. It yields the protein CASSPPPSMAETSYEQYF.

The V gene is TRBV29-1, the J gene TRBJ2-1, with D possibly matching TRBD2 (5 bases). Germline V gene data show CDR1 as SQVTM and CDR2 as ANQGSEA. The V end was cut by 6 bases, the J end by 2 bases, with 8 bases between. The CDR3 sequence is 12 residues long. The CDR3 sequence: CSVDGAYNEQFF. The CDR3 DNA reads as TGCAGCGTGGACGGGGCCTACAATGAGCAGTTCTTC.

The V gene is TRBV20-1, the J gene TRBJ2-3; tentative D call: TRBD1 (8 bases). The V end lost 3 bases, the J end lost 4 bases, and 23 bases lay between the germline ends. The CDR3 is made up of 17 amino acids. Germline CDR1 reads DFQATT; CDR2 reads SNEGSKA (reference sequence). The CDR3 region is CSASDSGPTGGADTQYF. The CDR3 DNA reads as TGCAGTGCTAGTGACTCTGGGCCCACAGGGGGGGCAGATACGCAGTATTTT.

The chain links TRBV28 to TRBJ1-2; TRBD1 is a possible D gene (5 bases). Germline-derived CDR1 and CDR2 are MDHEN and SYDVKM. The CDR3 consists of 13 residues. The germline V and J ends were trimmed by 7 bases and 5 bases, with 14 bases remaining between them. The CDR3 is CASNMDTLYGYTF. CDR3 DNA: TGTGCCAGCAACATGGACACACTTTATGGCTACACCTTC.

The chain uses TRBV19 and TRBJ2-1; tentative D call: TRBD2 (5 bases). Germline V gene sequence: CDR1 LNHDA, CDR2 SQIVND (reference sequence). The V end was cut by 3 bases, the J end by 2 bases, with 8 bases between. The CDR3 consists of 14 residues. This chain's CDR3 is CASSMRATYNEQFF. The CDR3, as DNA: TGTGCCAGTAGTATGAGGGCTACCTACAATGAGCAGTTCTTC.

The rearrangement links TRBV28 to TRBJ2-5; 7 positions agree with TRBD2. There are 15 residues in the CDR3. Germline V gene lookup returns CDR1 MDHEN and CDR2 SYDVKM. V gave up 5 bases and J gave up 1 base; unmatched junction bases: 7. DNA of the CDR3: TGTGCCAGCAGTGGAGACCTAGCGGTCCAAGAGACCCAGTACTTC. Protein sequence: CASSGDLAVQETQYF.